Below, 14 T cell receptor beta chains from the same sample are listed, as sequenced in a study of T cells in localized non-small cell lung cancer. Assay used: immunoSEQ multiplex PCR; TCRdb lists only in-frame clones, some missing. Of tens of thousands of clones detected, over 80% appear once; the ten largest clones hold roughly 14%. The sample in question was peripheral blood, obtained before any cancer treatment. The receptors originated from a man aged 40 to 75 with stage I squamous cell lung carcinoma.

The gene calls are TRBV5-1 and TRBJ2-5; 11 bases line up with TRBD2. Germline V gives CDR1 SGHRS, CDR2 YFSETQ. V lost 4 bases, J lost 3 bases, and 5 bases stayed unmatched. This CDR3 has 15 amino acids. The CDR3 here is CASSILAGEEETQYF. CDR3 nucleotide sequence: TGCGCCAGCAGCATACTAGCGGGGGAAGAAGAGACCCAGTACTTC.

The rearrangement joins TRBV6-5 to TRBJ1-1, with D uncertain. Trimming took off 6 bases at V and 4 bases at J, with 15 bases between the two ends. The CDR3 runs 14 residues. From germline, CDR1 is MNHEY and CDR2 SVGAGI. CDR3 in amino acids: CASSLTTRITEAFF. The CDR3 DNA is TGTGCCAGCAGCCTTACCACGAGGATCACTGAAGCTTTCTTT.

This clone showed up just a few times. The rearrangement links TRBV10-3 to TRBJ1-1, with a weak D call TRBD1 (6 bases). Germline lookup yields CDR1 ENHRY and CDR2 SYGVKD. V lost 6 bases and J lost 7, with 12 bases in between. The CDR3 covers 12 residues. CDR3 bases: TGTGCCATCAGCGGGGGCGCGGGTGAAGCTTTCTTT. As protein: CAISGGAGEAFF.

The V call is TRBV6-1, the J call TRBJ1-6; TRBD1 aligns across 9 bases. This CDR3 is built from 15 residues. Trimming at V came to 6 bases and at J to 6 bases, leaving 6 bases not matched to a gene. In germline, CDR1 is MNHNS, CDR2 SASEGT. The CDR3 DNA reads as TGTGCCAGCAGGGATGGACAGGGGTTTAATTCACCCCTCCACTTT. The encoded protein is CASRDGQGFNSPLHF.

This clone came up once. This chain joins TRBV28 and TRBJ1-1; weak D call: TRBD1 (5 bases). Trimming cost V 6 bases and J 0 bases, with 17 bases left between them. The V gene's germline CDR1 is MDHEN and CDR2 SYDVKM. The CDR3 is 16 amino acids. The CDR3 protein is CASSPSGAGLNTEAFF. The CDR3 coding sequence is TGTGCCAGCAGCCCCTCCGGCGCGGGGCTGAACACTGAAGCTTTCTTT.

This chain links TRBV6-1 with TRBJ1-2, with a weak D call TRBD1 (6 bases). Germline V gene lookup returns CDR1 MNHNS and CDR2 SASEGT. The CDR3 sequence is 14 residues long. V was shortened by 11 bases and J by 8 bases, with 24 bases between the two germline ends. CDR3 sequence (DNA): TGTGCCGTCCCATTCGCCCAGGGGATTGTGGGCTACACCTTC. Translation gives CAVPFAQGIVGYTF.

This sequence joins TRBV7-9 and TRBJ1-2; 9 nucleotides align to TRBD1. Trimming at V came to 5 bases and at J to 7 bases, leaving 11 bases not matched to a gene. The CDR3 spans 15 residues. Per the germline V gene, CDR1 is SEHNR and CDR2 is FQNEAQ (reference sequence). CDR3 loop: CASSRLGTGFSGYTF. Written as DNA, the CDR3 is TGTGCCAGCAGCCGCCTAGGGACAGGGTTCAGTGGCTACACCTTC.

V gene TRBV6-5 combines with J gene TRBJ1-2; 7 bases align to TRBD1. Germline V lookup: CDR1 MNHEY, CDR2 SVGAGI. J lost 4 bases, V lost 0 bases, and 5 bases had no gene match. This CDR3 is built from 15 residues. The CDR3 is CASSYSEGAGYGYTF. The CDR3 DNA is TGTGCCAGCAGTTACTCAGAGGGGGCAGGCTATGGCTACACCTTC.

This chain links TRBV5-4 with TRBJ1-4; perhaps TRBD1 as D (5 bases). Trimming stripped 4 bases from V and 0 bases from J, with 10 bases between. CDR3 size: 15 residues. CDR1 is SGHNT and CDR2 is YYREEE in the germline V gene (reference sequence). In DNA form, the CDR3 reads TGTGCCAGCAGCCGGGACGGTGCAACTAATGAAAAACTGTTTTTT. Its translation is CASSRDGATNEKLFF.

V usage is TRBV7-9 and J usage is TRBJ2-1, with D possibly matching TRBD1 (5 bases). V was shortened by 1 base and J by 13 bases, with 11 bases between the two germline ends. The CDR3 covers 12 residues. Germline-derived CDR1 and CDR2 are SEHNR and FQNEAQ (reference sequence). CDR3 protein: CASSLEGASQFF. CDR3 sequence (DNA): TGTGCCAGCAGCTTAGAAGGGGCAAGTCAGTTCTTC.

The V call is TRBV7-9, the J call TRBJ1-2; no clear D. Germline V gives CDR1 SEHNR, CDR2 FQNEAQ (reference sequence). There are 16 residues in the CDR3. The V gene lost 2 bases and the J gene lost 5 bases, with 18 bases spanning the gap. The CDR3 DNA reads TGTGCCAGCAGCTTAAGGAACAGCGAGGGCCGATATGGCTACACCTTC. Protein sequence: CASSLRNSEGRYGYTF.

The V and J genes are TRBV5-4 and TRBJ2-7; 7 bases are shared with TRBD1. The junction had 6 bases not matched to a gene; V was cut back by 4 bases and J by 5 bases. The CDR3 runs 13 residues. CDR1 and CDR2 from the germline V gene are SGHNT and YYREEE (reference sequence). This CDR3 reads CASSPGQVNEQYF. CDR3 coding DNA: TGTGCCAGCAGCCCTGGACAGGTTAACGAGCAGTACTTC.

The chain combines TRBV5-1 with TRBJ2-3, with D possibly TRBD2 on 8 matching bases. The CDR3 length is 17 residues. Germline V gene sequence: CDR1 SGHRS, CDR2 YFSETQ. V was trimmed by 7 bases and J by 6 bases, leaving 27 bases between them. CDR3 DNA: TGCGCCAGCTCGCCCCCAAGAGTGGCGGGGGGACAGGATACGCAGTATTTT. Its protein product is CASSPPRVAGGQDTQYF.

CDR3 protein: CASNTGSSYNSPLHF. CDR3 DNA sequence: TGTGCCAGCAACACAGGGAGCTCCTATAATTCACCCCTCCACTTT. The chain joins TRBV2 to TRBJ1-6; possibly TRBD1 for D (6 bases). This CDR3 has 15 amino acids. V shed 7 bases and J shed 0 bases, with 10 bases lying between them. Germline V lookup: CDR1 SNHLY, CDR2 FYNNEI.